The clone carrying this TCR beta chain has a count of ten or more. Its antigen is unidentified. Researchers prepared the TCRbeta library using unique molecular identifiers, the study reports. TCRdb used MiXCR to reprocess the PCR reads, holding one entry per CDR3 protein. Altogether some 76,000 distinct CDR3 sequences are present, approximately 11% being singletons, with the ten largest covering about 12%. The record originates from a study of T-cell reconstitution after alpha-beta-depleted transplantation in children. Whole-study findings and limits: TCRbeta diversity was high at day 60 in some patients (a result of surviving recipient T cells and thymic progenitors). Among T cells one year after transplant, newly produced cells accounted for most counts and diversity.

The receptor was derived from a boy aged 5-17 years with acute myeloid leukemia, due to receive a stem cell transplant. This sample comprised PBMCs, obtained before TCRalphabeta/CD19-depleted stem cell transplant.

Here the CDR3 DNA reads TGTGCCAGCAGCTTAGGGGCTAGCGGGAGGAAGGACACCGGGGAGCTGTTTTTT. This translates into CASSLGASGRKDTGELFF. The gene calls are TRBV11-2 and TRBJ2-2; 11 positions agree with TRBD2. V dropped 1 base and J dropped 3; count of bases not matched to a gene: 7. CDR1 and CDR2 (germline): SGHAT, FQNNGV. CDR3 length: 18 residues.